This TCR beta chain was identified in a study of blood T cell repertoires in COVID-19. As for the study in general: Specimens from acute and convalescent COVID-19 originated in the United States, Italy and Spain. PBMCs, B-cell-depleted T cells, or T cells were the source of the cDNA or gDNA that made up the material.

Per the original data handling: From reference gene primer amplification, estimates of nucleated cell counts were derived. Generated by immunoSEQ multiplex PCR, the TCRdb table keeps only in-frame clones and is missing some. The DNA was the basis for D and trimming; V, J and clone size are from that table. Of more than 90,000 clones in the sample, 85% were seen once. Deletions cut 1 base from V and 3 bases from J, with 10 bases between. CDR1 and CDR2 from the germline V gene are SGHVS and FQNEAQ. This CDR3 has 15 amino acids. The sequenced material came from peripheral blood. The chain carries TRBV7-8 and TRBJ1-5; D remains ambiguous. The sequence was obtained from a man older than 75 with acute or convalescent COVID-19. The CDR3 loop reads CASSLGQRNNQPQHF. The CDR3 DNA is TGTGCCAGCAGCTTAGGGCAAAGAAACAATCAGCCCCAGCATTTT.